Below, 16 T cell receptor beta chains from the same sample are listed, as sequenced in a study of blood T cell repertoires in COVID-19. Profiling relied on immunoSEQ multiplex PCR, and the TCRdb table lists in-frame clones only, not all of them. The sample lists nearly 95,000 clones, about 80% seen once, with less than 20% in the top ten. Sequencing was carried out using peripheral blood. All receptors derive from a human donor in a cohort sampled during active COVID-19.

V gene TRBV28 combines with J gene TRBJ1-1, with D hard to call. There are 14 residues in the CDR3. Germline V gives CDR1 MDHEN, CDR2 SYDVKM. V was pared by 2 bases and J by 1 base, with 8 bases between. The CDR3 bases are TGTGCCAGCAGTTTAGTAATGAGGAACACTGAAGCTTTCTTT. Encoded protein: CASSLVMRNTEAFF.

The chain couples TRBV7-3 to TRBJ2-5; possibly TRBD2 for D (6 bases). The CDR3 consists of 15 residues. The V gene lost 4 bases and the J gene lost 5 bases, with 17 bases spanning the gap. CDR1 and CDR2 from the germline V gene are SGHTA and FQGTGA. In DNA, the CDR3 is TGTGCCAGCAGCTCCCGGGACTTCCGCCAGGAGACCCAGTACTTC. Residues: CASSSRDFRQETQYF.

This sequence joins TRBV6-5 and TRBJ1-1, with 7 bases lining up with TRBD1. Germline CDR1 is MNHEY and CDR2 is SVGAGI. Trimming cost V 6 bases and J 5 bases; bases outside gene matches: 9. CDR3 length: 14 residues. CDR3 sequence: CASSETGIRTEAFF. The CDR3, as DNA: TGTGCCAGCAGCGAGACAGGGATAAGGACTGAAGCTTTCTTT.

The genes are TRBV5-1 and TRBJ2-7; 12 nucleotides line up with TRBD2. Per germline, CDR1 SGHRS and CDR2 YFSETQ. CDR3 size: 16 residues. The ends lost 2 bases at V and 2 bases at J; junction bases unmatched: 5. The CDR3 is CASSFGTSGFPYEQYF. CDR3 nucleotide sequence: TGCGCCAGCAGCTTCGGGACTAGCGGGTTCCCCTACGAGCAGTACTTC.

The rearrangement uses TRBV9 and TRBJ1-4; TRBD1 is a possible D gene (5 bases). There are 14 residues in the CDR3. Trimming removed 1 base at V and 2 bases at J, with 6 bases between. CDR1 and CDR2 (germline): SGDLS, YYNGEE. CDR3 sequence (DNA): TGTGCCAGCAGCGTACGGGGGACTAATGAAAAACTGTTTTTT. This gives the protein CASSVRGTNEKLFF.

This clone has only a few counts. The CDR3 bases are TGTGCCAGCAGCCCCGGACTAGCGGAGGGTTACGAGCAGTACTTC. This gives the protein CASSPGLAEGYEQYF. This sequence joins TRBV28 and TRBJ2-7; 10 nucleotides line up with TRBD2. The CDR3 runs 15 residues. The J segment lost 4 bases and the V segment lost 6 bases, leaving 9 bases of the junction unmatched. Germline CDR1 reads MDHEN; CDR2 reads SYDVKM. The full variable domain, rest sourced from reference TRBV28 and TRBJ2-7, is DVKVTQSSRYLVKRTGEKVFLECVQDMDHENMFWYRQDPGLGLRLIYFSYDVKMKEKGDIPEGYSVSREKKERFSLILESASTNQTSMYLCASSPGLAEGYEQYFGPGTRLTVT.

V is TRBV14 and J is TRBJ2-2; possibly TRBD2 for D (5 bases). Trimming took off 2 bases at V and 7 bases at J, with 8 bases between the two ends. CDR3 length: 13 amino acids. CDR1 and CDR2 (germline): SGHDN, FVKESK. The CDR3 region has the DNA TGTGCCAGCAGCCAATGGACTCTCGGGGAGCTGTTTTTT. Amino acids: CASSQWTLGELFF. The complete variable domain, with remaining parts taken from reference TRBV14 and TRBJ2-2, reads EAGVTQFPSHSVIEKGQTVTLRCDPISGHDNLYWYRRVMGKEIKFLLHFVKESKQDESGMPNNRFLAERTGGTYSTLKVQPAELEDSGVYFCASSQWTLGELFFGEGSRLTVL.

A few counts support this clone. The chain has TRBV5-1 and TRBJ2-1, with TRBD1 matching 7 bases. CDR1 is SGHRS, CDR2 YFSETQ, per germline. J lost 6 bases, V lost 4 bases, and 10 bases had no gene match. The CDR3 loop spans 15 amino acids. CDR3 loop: CASSDGQVTLNEQFF. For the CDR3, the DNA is TGCGCCAGCAGCGACGGACAGGTTACTCTCAATGAGCAGTTCTTC. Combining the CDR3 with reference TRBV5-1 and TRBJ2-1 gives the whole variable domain KAGVTQTPRYLIKTRGQQVTLSCSPISGHRSVSWYQQTPGQGLQFLFEYFSETQRNKGNFPGRFSGRQFSNSRSEMNVSTLELGDSALYLCASSDGQVTLNEQFFGPGTRLTVL.

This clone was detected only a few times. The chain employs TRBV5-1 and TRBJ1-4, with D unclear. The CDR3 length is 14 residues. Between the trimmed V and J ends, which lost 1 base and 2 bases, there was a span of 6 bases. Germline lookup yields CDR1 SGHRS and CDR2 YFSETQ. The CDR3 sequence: CASSLLSTNEKLFF. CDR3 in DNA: TGCGCCAGCAGCTTGTTGTCTACTAATGAAAAACTGTTTTTT.

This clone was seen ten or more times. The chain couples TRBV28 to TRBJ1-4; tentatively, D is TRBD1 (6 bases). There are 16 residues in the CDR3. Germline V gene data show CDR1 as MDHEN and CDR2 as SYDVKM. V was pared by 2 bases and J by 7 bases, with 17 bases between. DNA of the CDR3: TGTGCCAGCAGTTTAAGTACACAGGGTCGGCGTGAAAAACTGTTTTTT. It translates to CASSLSTQGRREKLFF.

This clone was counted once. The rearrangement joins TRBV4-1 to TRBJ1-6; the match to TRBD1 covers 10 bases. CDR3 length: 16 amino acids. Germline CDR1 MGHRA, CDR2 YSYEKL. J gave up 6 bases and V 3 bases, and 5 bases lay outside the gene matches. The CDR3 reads CASSQGTGVINSPLHF. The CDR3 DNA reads TGCGCCAGCAGCCAGGGGACAGGGGTTATTAATTCACCCCTCCACTTT.

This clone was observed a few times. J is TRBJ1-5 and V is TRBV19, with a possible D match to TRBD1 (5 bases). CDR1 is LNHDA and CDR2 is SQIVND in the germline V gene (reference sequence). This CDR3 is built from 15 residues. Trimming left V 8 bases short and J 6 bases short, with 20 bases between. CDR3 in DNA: TGTGCCAGTTCCCTGGACGCAGGGAAAACTCAGCCCCAGCATTTT. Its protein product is CASSLDAGKTQPQHF.

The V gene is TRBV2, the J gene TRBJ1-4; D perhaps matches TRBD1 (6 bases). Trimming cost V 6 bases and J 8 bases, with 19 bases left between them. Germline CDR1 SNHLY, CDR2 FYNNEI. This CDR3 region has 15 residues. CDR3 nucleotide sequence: TGTGCCAGCAGGACGGGACACCCAAGCAAAGAAAAACTGTTTTTT. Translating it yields CASRTGHPSKEKLFF.

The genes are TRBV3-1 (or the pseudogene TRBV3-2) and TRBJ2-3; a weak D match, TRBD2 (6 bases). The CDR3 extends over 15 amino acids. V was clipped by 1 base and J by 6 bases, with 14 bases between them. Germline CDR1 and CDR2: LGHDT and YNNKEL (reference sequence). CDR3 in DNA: TGTGCCAGCAGCCAAGGACTAGTCGGGTCTGATACGCAGTATTTT. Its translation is CASSQGLVGSDTQYF.

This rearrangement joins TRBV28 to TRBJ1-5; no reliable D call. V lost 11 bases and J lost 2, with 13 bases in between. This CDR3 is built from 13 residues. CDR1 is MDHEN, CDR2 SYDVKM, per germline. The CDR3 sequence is CAGGLGGNQPQHF. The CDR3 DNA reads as TGTGCCGGCGGGCTGGGCGGCAATCAGCCCCAGCATTTT.

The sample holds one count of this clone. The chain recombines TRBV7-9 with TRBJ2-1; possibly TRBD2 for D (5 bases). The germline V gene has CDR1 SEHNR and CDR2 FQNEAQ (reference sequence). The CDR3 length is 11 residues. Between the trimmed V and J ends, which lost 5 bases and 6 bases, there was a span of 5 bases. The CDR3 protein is CASSAGNEQFF. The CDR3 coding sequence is TGTGCCAGCAGCGCGGGCAATGAGCAGTTCTTC.